Shown below are 30 T cell receptor beta chains from a single sample sequenced in a study of monozygotic twins with inflammatory bowel disease. TCRdb reprocessed the 5' RACE reads and keeps a single row for each CDR3 protein, giving no DNA. This repertoire includes nearly 45,000 distinct CDR3 sequences. Material: blood. The receptors were gathered from a human donor with ulcerative colitis or Crohn's disease, or a healthy co-twin of an affected twin (not recorded which).

The chain carries TRBV7-8 and TRBJ2-5; TCRdb's assignment of TRBD2 cannot be checked, as there is no DNA. This CDR3 is 16 amino acids long. Germline V gene lookup returns CDR1 SGHVS and CDR2 FQNEAQ. The CDR3 reads CASSLTSGRAAKTQYF.

V and J are TRBV4-1 and TRBJ1-6. Per the germline V gene, CDR1 is MGHRA and CDR2 is YSYEKL. The CDR3 length is 16 residues. This CDR3 is CASSQVRDSYNSPLHF.

V usage is TRBV5-1 and J usage is TRBJ1-2. This CDR3 has 15 residues. Germline lookup yields CDR1 SGHRS and CDR2 YFSETQ. The CDR3 region is CASSLDGARYYGYTF.

This rearrangement joins TRBV12-3 or TRBV12-4 to TRBJ2-5; TCRdb gives TRBD1 as the D gene, but with no DNA this cannot be confirmed. CDR3 length: 16 residues. CDR3 sequence: CASSLAGAGGGKTQYF.

The chain employs TRBV3-1 and TRBJ1-1. CDR1 LGHDT and CDR2 YNNKEL come from the germline V gene (reference sequence). This CDR3 has 13 residues. CDR3 region: CASSQGAKTTAFF.

This chain connects TRBV27 to TRBJ1-1; TCRdb selects TRBD1, and the lack of DNA leaves this call unchecked. CDR3 size: 14 residues. Looked up from germline, CDR1 is MNHEY and CDR2 is SMNVEV (reference sequence). CDR3 amino acids: CASSLWGGAAEAFF.

The gene calls are TRBV5-1 and TRBJ2-3; TCRdb proposes TRBD1, but this gene call is untestable without DNA. In germline, CDR1 is SGHRS, CDR2 YFSETQ. The CDR3 sequence is 14 residues long. CDR3 sequence: CASTRDQPTDTQYF.

The genes are TRBV27 and TRBJ2-1. Germline V CDR1 and CDR2: MNHEY, SMNVEV (reference sequence). This CDR3 spans 13 amino acids. CDR3 protein: CASSLFSYNEQFF.

This chain joins TRBV27 and TRBJ2-7; with no DNA, the TCRdb D assignment of TRBD2 cannot be verified. CDR1 is MNHEY, CDR2 SMNVEV, per germline (reference sequence). This CDR3 is 15 amino acids long. The CDR3 reads CASSPAGTRDYEQYF.

The chain joins TRBV20-1 to TRBJ1-5. The germline gives CDR1 DFQATT, CDR2 SNEGSKA (reference sequence). This CDR3 has 15 amino acids. CDR3 amino acids: CSAIHGTLGNQPQHF.

This chain joins TRBV3-1 and TRBJ1-4; TCRdb returns TRBD1, unconfirmable since there is no DNA. CDR1 is LGHDT, CDR2 YNNKEL, per germline (reference sequence). The CDR3 totals 15 residues. CDR3 region: CASSQPQGAQEKLFF.

The chain has TRBV5-1 and TRBJ1-2; the TRBD1 assignment by TCRdb is unverifiable without DNA. CDR1 is SGHRS, CDR2 YFSETQ, per germline. CDR3 length: 16 amino acids. The CDR3 sequence: CASSSGDPTVNYGYTF.

CDR3 region: CASSAGPSGSYEQYF. The rearrangement joins TRBV7-2 to TRBJ2-7; the TCRdb call, TRBD2, lacks DNA for checking. Germline CDR1 and CDR2: SGHTA and FQGNSA. The CDR3 totals 15 residues.

The chain has TRBV7-2 and TRBJ2-3; lacking DNA, the TRBD1 call made by TCRdb goes unchecked. CDR3 size: 13 residues. Germline V gives CDR1 SGHTA, CDR2 FQGNSA. CDR3 loop: CASSYRGTDTQYF.

The chain has TRBV5-6 and TRBJ2-3; the TCRdb call, TRBD1, lacks DNA for checking. The germline V gene encodes CDR1 SGHDT and CDR2 YYEEEE. The CDR3 loop spans 14 amino acids. This CDR3 is CASSAAGEPDTQYF.

According to its frequency, this clonotype is medium-sized. The V gene is TRBV5-1, the J gene TRBJ2-3; as DNA is missing, the TRBD1 call by TCRdb cannot be tested. The CDR3 loop spans 15 amino acids. CDR1 and CDR2 (germline): SGHRS, YFSETQ. The CDR3 protein is CASSETGPPTDTQYF.

The rearrangement joins TRBV20-1 to TRBJ1-1; with no DNA, the TCRdb D assignment of TRBD1 cannot be verified. CDR1 and CDR2 (germline): DFQATT, SNEGSKA (reference sequence). The CDR3 extends over 14 amino acids. CDR3 sequence reads: CSATNRGSRSEAFF.

The chain's CDR3 is CASSEVGALTDTQYF. V usage is TRBV25-1 and J usage is TRBJ2-3; TCRdb lists TRBD1, though no DNA is available to test this call. Per the germline V gene, CDR1 is MGHDK and CDR2 is SYGVNS. The CDR3 totals 15 residues.

V and J are TRBV29-1 and TRBJ1-1; TCRdb designates TRBD1, a call that cannot be tested without DNA. The CDR3 is 12 amino acids. Germline V gene lookup returns CDR1 SQVTM and CDR2 ANQGSEA. The chain's CDR3 is CSVRQGRTEAFF.

The rearrangement uses TRBV7-8 and TRBJ1-5; checking the TCRdb D call of TRBD1 is not possible without DNA. CDR1 and CDR2 from the germline V gene are SGHVS and FQNEAQ. The CDR3 covers 15 residues. CDR3 amino acids: CASSFLRQGARPQHF. Using reference TRBV7-8 and TRBJ1-5 for the parts outside the CDR3, the full variable domain is GAGVSQSPRYKVAKRGQDVALRCDPISGHVSLFWYQQALGQGPEFLTYFQNEAQLDKSGLPSDRFFAERPEGSVSTLKIQRTQQEDSAVYLCASSFLRQGARPQHFGDGTRLSIL.

The chain employs TRBV5-1 and TRBJ1-3; TCRdb picks TRBD1, but there is no DNA to check that call. The V gene's germline CDR1 is SGHRS and CDR2 YFSETQ. The CDR3 has 17 residues. CDR3 in amino acids: CASSLATGDSSGNTIYF.

V usage is TRBV6-2 or TRBV6-3 and J usage is TRBJ2-1; TCRdb selects TRBD1, and the lack of DNA leaves this call unchecked. The CDR3 is 17 amino acids. In germline, CDR1 is MNHEY, CDR2 SVGEGT. CDR3 residues: CASSPPLWDGGVSEQFF.

The CDR3 sequence is CSARGGAGSYEQYF. The chain uses TRBV20-1 and TRBJ2-7. The CDR3 has 14 amino acids. Germline V gives CDR1 DFQATT, CDR2 SNEGSKA (reference sequence).

This chain links TRBV15 with TRBJ1-5. The germline gives CDR1 LNHNV, CDR2 YYDKDF (reference sequence). This CDR3 is 12 amino acids long. CDR3 protein: CATSRDYQPQHF.

The rearrangement joins TRBV3-1 to TRBJ2-4. The CDR3 has 14 residues. Germline values: CDR1 LGHDT, CDR2 YNNKEL (reference sequence). The CDR3 loop is CASSPDLAKNIQYF.

Considering frequency, this clonotype is large. The chain has TRBV7-9 and TRBJ1-4; the TRBD1 assignment by TCRdb is unverifiable without DNA. CDR3 length equals 16 residues. CDR1 SEHNR and CDR2 FQNEAQ come from the germline V gene (reference sequence). The CDR3 is CASSSSTGTGFEKLFF.

The gene calls are TRBV20-1 and TRBJ2-7; TCRdb proposes TRBD2, but this gene call is untestable without DNA. The CDR3 sequence is 18 residues long. Germline values: CDR1 DFQATT, CDR2 SNEGSKA (reference sequence). CDR3 protein: CSARDFTRPSGGNYEQYF.

This rearrangement joins TRBV20-1 to TRBJ1-6. The germline V gene has CDR1 DFQATT and CDR2 SNEGSKA (reference sequence). This CDR3 is 15 amino acids long. CDR3 sequence: CSARGRQREDSPLHF.

The chain recombines TRBV7-2 with TRBJ2-1; the D call from TCRdb, TRBD1, cannot be confirmed without DNA. This CDR3 is built from 13 residues. Germline V gene sequence: CDR1 SGHTA, CDR2 FQGNSA. The CDR3 here is CASSSSGGNEQFF.

This chain links TRBV6-2 or TRBV6-3 with TRBJ2-3. The CDR3 runs 14 residues. CDR1 and CDR2 (germline): MNHEY, SVGEGT. CDR3 amino acids: CASSYGAGTDTQYF.